This is a list of T cell receptor beta chains from one sample in a study of shared clonotypes between healthy human individuals. Clones were read by immunoSEQ multiplex PCR, and TCRdb kept only the in-frame ones, dropping some. The sample yields some 490,000 clones, about 72% seen once. The sequencing input was PBMCs. These receptors all stem from a woman between 40 and 50 years old in good health. Some clones in this sample may be carry-over from other donors' samples. CDR3s include the opening cysteine and the closing phenylalanine or tryptophan. Each record gives: J gene, clone size, V gene, D gene, CDR3 DNA, CDR3 protein. D genes are given only for firm matches. Some rows mark clone size as missing; the rest say once, few, many or name a class of expanded clone.

TRBJ2-1 | . | TRBV19 | . | TGTGCCAGTAGTATTGGGGATAGCTCCTACAATGAGCAGTTCTTC | CASSIGDSSYNEQFF
TRBJ2-5 | . | TRBV6-1 | . | TGTGCCAGCACTGCTAGACAAGAGACCCAGTACTTC | CASTARQETQYF
TRBJ2-7 | . | TRBV28 | . | TGTGCCAGCAGTTTAGGGGGCCCCCTCTACGAGCAGTACTTC | CASSLGGPLYEQYF
TRBJ1-2 | . | TRBV9 | . | TGTGCCAGCAGCGTAGGGCCCAACCCCTATGGCTACACCTTC | CASSVGPNPYGYTF
TRBJ2-5 | . | TRBV11-2 | TRBD1 | TGTGCCAGCAGCATTTGGGACAGGGGGAGCCAAGAGACCCAGTACTTC | CASSIWDRGSQETQYF
TRBJ2-5 | once | TRBV30 | . | TGTGCCTGGAGTGGGACCACTCGGGAGACCCAGTACTTC | CAWSGTTRETQYF
TRBJ1-3 | . | TRBV30 | . | TGTGCCTGCGGGTCCTCTGGAAACACCATATATTTT | CACGSSGNTIYF
TRBJ2-7 | . | TRBV4-1 | . | TGCGCCAGCAGCCAAGCGGTTTCCGGCATCCGCTCCTACGAGCAGTACTTC | CASSQAVSGIRSYEQYF
TRBJ2-7 | . | TRBV10-3 | . | TGTGCCATCAGTGGGACTACACCGGGCGAGCAGTACTTC | CAISGTTPGEQYF
TRBJ1-2 | many | TRBV11-2 | TRBD1 | TGTGCCAGCAGCTCAGCAGGGGGCGGCTATGGCTACACCTTC | CASSSAGGGYGYTF
TRBJ2-1 | . | TRBV4-1 | TRBD2 | TGCGCCAGCAGCCAAGCGGTGACTAGCGGGATGAAGGATGAGCAGTTCTTC | CASSQAVTSGMKDEQFF
TRBJ2-7 | . | TRBV5-1 | . | TGCGCCAGCAGCCTCCCCCGGGAGAAGCAGTACTTC | CASSLPREKQYF
TRBJ2-3 | . | TRBV7-2 | . | TGTGCCAGCAGGGCAACGGCTAGCACAGATACGCAGTATTTT | CASRATASTDTQYF
TRBJ1-5 | . | TRBV6-1 | . | TGTGCCAGCAGTGTAAGGGGCCGGCAGCCCCAGCATTTT | CASSVRGRQPQHF
TRBJ2-1 | . | TRBV2 | . | TGTGCCAGCCCTGGGGGCGTTTCCTACAATGAGCAGTTCTTC | CASPGGVSYNEQFF
TRBJ2-3 | . | TRBV18 | . | TGTGCCAGCTCACCAGGTATGGGGCCCACAGATACGCAGTATTTT | CASSPGMGPTDTQYF
TRBJ2-7 | . | TRBV14 | . | TGTGCCAGCAGCCAAGGCAGGGGTGGGTACGAGCAGTACTTC | CASSQGRGGYEQYF
TRBJ2-2 | . | TRBV6-4 | . | TGTGCCAGCAGTGACACAGGGCGGACCGGGGAGCTGTTTTTT | CASSDTGRTGELFF
TRBJ2-3 | . | TRBV5-6 | TRBD2 | TGTGCCAGCAGTCGGCTAGCGGGAGGGTCCAGGAATACGCAGTATTTT | CASSRLAGGSRNTQYF
TRBJ2-2 | . | TRBV4-2 | . | TGTGCCAGCAGCCCCTACCCCGAGGCTGGGTTCACCGGGGAGCTGTTTTTT | CASSPYPEAGFTGELFF
TRBJ2-5 | . | TRBV11-2 | . | TGTGCCAGCAGCTTAGATAGGGCCGGGGAAGAGACCCAGTACTTC | CASSLDRAGEETQYF
TRBJ2-7 | . | TRBV27 | . | TGTGCCACCTCGGACAGACCACCCTACGAGCAGTACTTC | CATSDRPPYEQYF
TRBJ2-5 | . | TRBV28 | TRBD2 | TGTGCCAGCAGTTGGCGACTAGCGGGACACCAAGAGACCCAGTACTTC | CASSWRLAGHQETQYF
TRBJ1-1 | . | TRBV5-1 | . | TGCGCCAGCAGCTTGGCCTTGGGGACTGAAGCTTTCTTT | CASSLALGTEAFF
TRBJ2-1 | . | TRBV5-6 | TRBD2 | TGTGCCAGCAGCTTGCGGGCGCTAGCGGGAGCTCTGAATGAGCAGTTCTTC | CASSLRALAGALNEQFF
TRBJ2-5 | . | TRBV28 | . | TGTGCCAGCAAATTAAGGGGTGGGCCCGGGCGGACCCAGTACTTC | CASKLRGGPGRTQYF
TRBJ2-1 | . | TRBV9 | . | TGTGCCAGCAGCGAATCAAGCGCCAGCTCCTACAATGAGCAGTTCTTC | CASSESSASSYNEQFF
TRBJ2-3 | . | TRBV7-9 | . | TGTGCCAGCAGCTTAGAGCCAGGGAGCACAGATACGCAGTATTTT | CASSLEPGSTDTQYF
TRBJ2-3 | once | TRBV2 | . | TGTGCCAGCAGTCCACAGGGTAGGGCAGATACGCAGTATTTT | CASSPQGRADTQYF
TRBJ2-2 | . | TRBV29-1 | . | TGCAGCGTTGAACAGGAGAACACCGGGGAGCTGTTTTTT | CSVEQENTGELFF
TRBJ1-5 | few | TRBV30 | TRBD1 | TGTGCCTGGGCCCCCCGGACAGGGAACAATCAGCCCCAGCATTTT | CAWAPRTGNNQPQHF
TRBJ1-1 | . | TRBV5-6 | . | TGTGCCAGCAGCTTGGGGCGGAACACTGAAGCTTTCTTT | CASSLGRNTEAFF
TRBJ2-1 | . | TRBV6-4 | TRBD1 | TGTGCCAGCAGTGCGGACAGGGACGGTGAGCAGTTCTTC | CASSADRDGEQFF
TRBJ1-2 | . | TRBV5-1 | . | TGCGCCAGCAGCTTCCGACAGAACTATGGCTACACCTTC | CASSFRQNYGYTF
TRBJ2-1 | . | TRBV5-5 | . | TGTGCCAGCCAGGACCCACGCTCCTACAATGAGCAGTTCTTC | CASQDPRSYNEQFF